Listed here are 21 T cell receptor beta chains from one sample, sequenced in a study of regulatory T cells in long-lasting Graves disease. Building the TCR beta libraries relied on iRepertoire HTBI primers, and CDR3 regions underwent Arm-PCR. From the multiplex PCR reads, TCRdb called clonotypes with MiXCR, one entry per CDR3 protein. Counted here are 350,000 to 500,000 distinct CDR3 sequences, 14% occurring once; the ten biggest clones make up more than 15%. Described time point: newly diagnosed GD, antithyroid drugs for less than 3 months. There was RNA extracted from PBMCs, and the TCR library was made from it. These data also featured in a second study, about T cells in Graves' hyperthyroidism and ophthalmopathy.

The sample here was peripheral blood mononuclear cells (PBMCs), taken at new diagnosis, from a patient treated with antithyroid drugs. The receptor source for this set is a woman between 50 and 59 years old with Graves disease.

This chain uses TRBV18 with TRBJ2-1, with D perhaps matching TRBD1 or TRBD2 (5 bases each). Germline CDR1 and CDR2: KGHSH and LQKENI. This CDR3 has 12 residues. Deletions cut 8 bases from V and 8 bases from J, with 13 bases between. The chain's CDR3 is CASPWGYDEQFF. CDR3 sequence (DNA): TGTGCCAGCCCATGGGGGTATGATGAGCAGTTCTTC.

This clonotype was picked up many times. This chain uses TRBV11-2 with TRBJ2-7; 7 positions match TRBD2. Unmatched junction bases numbered 2, after V lost 4 bases and J lost 2 bases. This CDR3 spans 13 amino acids. Germline V CDR1 and CDR2: SGHAT, FQNNGV. CDR3: CASSYGLAYEQYF. The DNA for the CDR3 is TGTGCCAGCAGCTACGGACTAGCCTACGAGCAGTACTTC.

CDR3 sequence reads: CASSVRGGYEQYF. For the CDR3, the DNA is TGTGCCAGCAGTGTTAGGGGGGGTTACGAGCAGTACTTC. The chain has TRBV3-1 and TRBJ2-7; the D gene is possibly TRBD2 (7 bases). V was clipped by 6 bases and J by 4 bases, with 13 bases between them. Per the germline V gene, CDR1 is LGHDT and CDR2 is YNNKEL (reference sequence). The CDR3 spans 13 residues.

The CDR3 nucleotides are TGTGCCAGCAGCTCACGGGACAGGGCGTACTTC. It encodes CASSSRDRAYF. V gene TRBV3-1 combines with J gene TRBJ2-7; 9 bases fit TRBD1. Germline-derived CDR1 and CDR2 are LGHDT and YNNKEL (reference sequence). This CDR3 comprises 11 residues. Trimming cost V 5 bases and J 12 bases; bases outside gene matches: 5.

A few counts support this clonotype. This chain uses TRBV28 with TRBJ2-7; D unresolved. Germline-derived CDR1 and CDR2 are MDHEN and SYDVKM. The CDR3 runs 16 residues. V was trimmed by 5 bases and J by 0 bases, leaving 17 bases between them. The CDR3 DNA reads as TGTGCCAGCAGTAGCGCTGTTTCCGGGTTCTCCTACGAGCAGTACTTC. Its protein product is CASSSAVSGFSYEQYF. Complete variable domain (other parts from reference TRBV28 and TRBJ2-7): DVKVTQSSRYLVKRTGEKVFLECVQDMDHENMFWYRQDPGLGLRLIYFSYDVKMKEKGDIPEGYSVSREKKERFSLILESASTNQTSMYLCASSSAVSGFSYEQYFGPGTRLTVT.

A few counts support this clonotype. J is TRBJ2-7 and V is TRBV9; D perhaps matches TRBD1 (6 bases). The V gene lost 0 bases and the J gene lost 6 bases, with 13 bases spanning the gap. Germline V gene data show CDR1 as SGDLS and CDR2 as YYNGEE. The CDR3 extends over 14 amino acids. The CDR3 DNA reads TGTGCCAGCAGCGTAGACTTGGGGGCGCGCGAGCAGTACTTC. Translation gives CASSVDLGAREQYF.

This clonotype was recorded at least ten times. The chain employs TRBV2 and TRBJ2-7; a weak D match, TRBD1 (5 bases). Trimming removed 3 bases from V and 0 bases from J, with 9 bases in between. CDR1 and CDR2 (germline): SNHLY, FYNNEI. This CDR3 has 14 amino acids. CDR3 coding DNA: TGTGCCAGCAGTGACCAGGGTTCCTCCTACGAGCAGTACTTC. The encoded protein is CASSDQGSSYEQYF.

This clonotype showed up many times. V usage is TRBV5-1 and J usage is TRBJ1-5; D unclear. This CDR3 spans 15 amino acids. The germline CDR1 and CDR2 sequences are SGHRS and YFSETQ. V was trimmed by 1 base and J by 5 bases, leaving 13 bases between them. CDR3 region: CASSLYPESHQPQHF. The CDR3, as DNA: TGCGCCAGCAGCTTGTACCCAGAGTCTCATCAGCCCCAGCATTTT.

The chain joins TRBV5-4 to TRBJ1-1, with D unclear. The length of the CDR3 is 18 residues. Germline CDR1 and CDR2: SGHNT and YYREEE (reference sequence). Deletions cut 4 bases from V and 0 bases from J, with 22 bases between. The CDR3 coding sequence is TGTGCCAGCAGCCCAACCGCATCGGGGATTCCCATGAACACTGAAGCTTTCTTT. Translation: CASSPTASGIPMNTEAFF.

This clonotype was recorded at least ten times. The chain recombines TRBV2 with TRBJ2-2; D is perhaps TRBD2 (5 bases). V was pared by 2 bases and J by 1 base, with 11 bases between. Germline V gene sequence: CDR1 SNHLY, CDR2 FYNNEI. The CDR3 is made up of 16 amino acids. CDR3 in DNA: TGTGCCAGCAGTGAACAAGGACTGCAGAACACCGGGGAGCTGTTTTTT. Its translation: CASSEQGLQNTGELFF.

This clonotype was picked up a small number of times. The chain combines TRBV30 with TRBJ1-5; TRBD1 matches 7 bases. V shed 4 bases and J 6 bases; nucleotides not matched to a gene: 6. From germline, CDR1 is GTSNPN and CDR2 SVGIG (reference sequence). This CDR3 has 13 residues. The CDR3, as DNA: TGTGCCTGGATGCCAGGGGGTAGTCAGCCCCAGCATTTT. It specifies CAWMPGGSQPQHF.

This clonotype came up many times. The V call is TRBV6-1, the J call TRBJ2-2, with TRBD2 matching over 8 bases. With 4 bases clipped from V and 5 bases from J, the junction kept 6 bases outside the gene matches. This CDR3 comprises 15 residues. Germline V gene sequence: CDR1 MNHNS, CDR2 SASEGT. The CDR3 protein is CASSAGTSYTGELFF. The CDR3, as DNA: TGTGCCAGCAGTGCCGGGACTAGTTATACCGGGGAGCTGTTTTTT.

This clonotype was counted at least ten times. V is TRBV28 and J is TRBJ2-3; 15 bases agree with TRBD2. Germline values: CDR1 MDHEN, CDR2 SYDVKM. J gave up 0 bases and V 5 bases, and 3 bases lay outside the gene matches. The CDR3 has 17 amino acids. DNA for the CDR3: TGTGCCAGCAGTCCCGGGACTAGCGGGAGGAGCACAGATACGCAGTATTTT. Its translation: CASSPGTSGRSTDTQYF.

The chain recombines TRBV4-1 with TRBJ1-1, with TRBD1 matching 10 bases. The CDR3 totals 16 residues. Germline CDR1 reads MGHRA; CDR2 reads YSYEKL. V was clipped by 0 bases and J by 7 bases; unmatched bases: 8. Written as DNA, the CDR3 is TGCGCCAGCAGCCAAGATGGGGACAGGGGACTAGGTGAAGCTTTCTTT. Its translation is CASSQDGDRGLGEAFF.

This clonotype has at least ten counts. The CDR3 region has the DNA TGTGCCAGCAGTGAAGCGATTGCAGGGTGGCCCTACGAGCAGTACTTC. Protein product: CASSEAIAGWPYEQYF. The chain has TRBV2 and TRBJ2-7, with a tentative D call TRBD1 (5 bases). Trimming stripped 0 bases from V and 2 bases from J, with 14 bases between. This CDR3 comprises 16 residues. Germline assignment: CDR1 SNHLY and CDR2 FYNNEI.

Comments on this clonotype: This may be a read error, as it is one base from a much larger clone. This CDR3 is CASSPLASGKWEETQYF. The DNA of the CDR3 is TGTGCCAGCAGCCCCCTGGCTAGCGGCAAATGGGAAGAGACCCAGTACTTC. The J gene is TRBJ2-5, the V gene TRBV25-1, with 7 bases identical to TRBD2. Germline CDR1 is MGHDK and CDR2 is SYGVNS. Losses at the gene ends were 6 bases for V and 3 bases for J; bases not matched to a gene: 16. This CDR3 region has 17 residues.

The chain has TRBV5-1 and TRBJ2-5; TRBD2 matches at 7 bases. Looked up from germline, CDR1 is SGHRS and CDR2 is YFSETQ. With V trimmed by 3 bases and J by 0 bases, 2 bases remained unmatched. This CDR3 has 14 residues. The DNA for the CDR3 is TGCGCCAGCAGCTACACTAGCGACCAAGAGACCCAGTACTTC. This translates into CASSYTSDQETQYF.

The rearrangement uses TRBV6-5 and TRBJ2-7, with D perhaps matching TRBD1 (5 bases). Deletions cut 2 bases from V and 5 bases from J, with 7 bases between. Germline CDR1 and CDR2: MNHEY and SVGAGI. The CDR3 covers 12 residues. For the CDR3, the DNA is TGTGCCAGCAGTTACAGGGGCCACGAGCAGTACTTC. Translation: CASSYRGHEQYF.

V and J are TRBV5-1 and TRBJ2-7; no definite D call. Germline CDR1 is SGHRS and CDR2 is YFSETQ. The CDR3 spans 13 residues. V was cut by 0 bases and J by 3 bases, with 7 bases left in between. Written as DNA, the CDR3 is TGCGCCAGCAGCTTGGTGAGTCACTACGAGCAGTACTTC. It encodes CASSLVSHYEQYF.

This clonotype was seen a few times. The chain couples TRBV4-1 to TRBJ1-1; D is ambiguous. The CDR3 sequence is 18 residues long. Germline loops: CDR1 MGHRA, CDR2 YSYEKL. V was cut by 0 bases and J by 2 bases, with 19 bases left in between. CDR3 amino acids: CASSQDIQVLRYNTEAFF. CDR3 in DNA: TGCGCCAGCAGCCAAGATATCCAGGTGTTACGATATAACACTGAAGCTTTCTTT.

Many counts were recorded for this clonotype. This sequence joins TRBV14 and TRBJ1-1; 7 bases match TRBD1. Per germline, CDR1 SGHDN and CDR2 FVKESK. The V segment lost 4 bases and the J segment 4 bases; nucleotides outside the gene matches: 12. The CDR3 spans 16 residues. The CDR3 region has the DNA TGTGCCAGCAGCCTACTAGACAGGGTCCGTCGCACTGAAGCTTTCTTT. Amino acids: CASSLLDRVRRTEAFF.